These T cell receptor beta chains were read from a single sample in a study of radiotherapy plus CTLA-4 blockade in lung cancer. The protocol was immunoSEQ multiplex PCR, while the TCRdb copy is restricted to in-frame clones and leaves out a portion. The table has about 48,000 clones, 80% to 85% seen once. The sequencing used peripheral blood, collected from a patient treated with radiotherapy plus ipilimumab. These receptors were collected from a human donor with non-small cell lung cancer who had stable disease on radiotherapy plus ipilimumab. Each CDR3 is given with its conserved first and last residue. Fields, in order: clone size, V gene, D gene, J gene, CDR3 protein, CDR3 DNA. The D gene is left open where the match is weak. Clone size is not always given. Where it is, it says once, few, many or a class for expanded clones.

.	TRBV2	TRBD2	TRBJ2-1	CASSGLAGNEQFF	TGTGCCAGCAGTGGACTAGCGGGGAATGAGCAGTTCTTC
.	TRBV14	TRBD2	TRBJ2-7	CASSKEVVGLAGVEQYF	TGTGCCAGCAGCAAAGAAGTTGTGGGACTAGCGGGAGTCGAGCAGTACTTC
.	TRBV7-2	.	TRBJ1-1	CASSLQNTEAFF	TGTGCCAGCAGCTTACAGAACACTGAAGCTTTCTTT
.	TRBV7-9	TRBD2	TRBJ2-1	CASSSPTSGSPYNEQFF	TGTGCCAGCAGCTCGCCGACTAGCGGGAGCCCCTACAATGAGCAGTTCTTC
.	TRBV5-8	.	TRBJ2-3	CASSYEAVPTDTQYF	TGTGCCAGCAGCTATGAGGCAGTCCCTACAGATACGCAGTATTTT
few	TRBV4-2	TRBD2	TRBJ2-1	CASSQPDLAGNLNEQFF	TGTGCCAGCAGCCAACCCGACCTAGCGGGGAACCTCAATGAGCAGTTCTTC
.	TRBV28	TRBD2	TRBJ2-5	CASSFPVAGGKETQYF	TGTGCCAGCAGTTTCCCTGTAGCGGGAGGGAAGGAGACCCAGTACTTC
.	TRBV27	.	TRBJ2-5	CASKAGLYQETQYF	TGTGCCAGCAAAGCGGGTTTATACCAAGAGACCCAGTACTTC
.	TRBV7-7	.	TRBJ2-1	CASSERTESSYNEQFF	TGTGCTAGCAGCGAGAGGACAGAGAGCTCCTACAATGAGCAGTTCTTC
.	TRBV4-1	.	TRBJ2-7	CASSQVEGTLGEQYF	TGCGCCAGCAGCCAAGTTGAGGGTACCTTGGGGGAGCAGTACTTC
.	TRBV5-6	.	TRBJ1-1	CASSLVPTANTEAFF	TGTGCCAGCAGCTTGGTCCCCACAGCAAACACTGAAGCTTTCTTT
once	TRBV27	TRBD1	TRBJ2-3	CASSTTLRTGSNTDTQYF	TGTGCCAGCAGTACCACCCTCAGGACAGGAAGCAACACAGATACGCAGTATTTT
few	TRBV4-1	TRBD1	TRBJ1-3	CASSQGEGTGLSGNTIYF	TGCGCCAGCAGCCAGGGCGAGGGGACAGGCCTCTCTGGAAACACCATATATTTT
.	TRBV30	.	TRBJ1-3	CAWKDKKGNTIYF	TGTGCCTGGAAGGACAAAAAAGGAAACACCATATATTTT
.	TRBV5-3	TRBD2	TRBJ2-2	CARSFSGTSGRAMGTGELFF	TGTGCCAGAAGCTTCTCCGGGACTAGCGGGAGAGCGATGGGCACCGGGGAGCTGTTTTTT
.	TRBV18	TRBD1	TRBJ2-3	CASSPRGDTQYF	TGTGCCAGCTCCCCCAGGGGGGATACGCAGTATTTT
.	TRBV11-2	TRBD2	TRBJ2-1	CASSFSGRGDEQFF	TGTGCCAGCAGCTTCAGCGGGAGAGGAGACGAGCAGTTCTTC
.	TRBV7-7	.	TRBJ2-1	CASSPGLQGGGEQFF	TGTGCTAGCAGCCCAGGATTACAGGGTGGGGGAGAGCAGTTCTTC
.	TRBV7-2	TRBD2	TRBJ2-1	CASSQFSRLAPMDEQFF	TGTGCCAGCAGCCAGTTTTCGAGACTAGCACCGATGGATGAGCAGTTCTTC
.	TRBV7-2	TRBD2	TRBJ2-1	CASSLGLAGSNEQFF	TGTGCCAGCAGCCTTGGGCTAGCGGGAAGCAATGAGCAGTTCTTC
.	TRBV4-3	.	TRBJ1-5	CASSQDSAGDQPQHF	TGCGCCAGCAGCCAAGATTCGGCAGGGGATCAGCCCCAGCATTTT
.	TRBV19	.	TRBJ2-7	CASRKSSGYEQYF	TGTGCCAGTAGGAAGTCCAGCGGCTACGAGCAGTACTTC
.	TRBV7-6	.	TRBJ1-3	CASSLGLQGSGNTIYF	TGTGCCAGCAGCTTAGGGCTCCAGGGTTCCGGAAACACCATATATTTT
.	TRBV2	.	TRBJ2-7	CASSPVAGQGRVGEQYF	TGTGCCAGCAGCCCAGTAGCGGGACAGGGTCGCGTGGGCGAGCAGTACTTC
.	TRBV9	.	TRBJ1-1	CASSVEFETEAFF	TGTGCCAGCAGCGTGGAGTTTGAAACTGAAGCTTTCTTT
few	TRBV7-8	.	TRBJ2-1	CASRRELAYNEQFF	TGTGCCAGCAGACGAGAACTAGCTTACAATGAGCAGTTCTTC
.	TRBV15	TRBD2	TRBJ2-1	CATRAGTSGFYEQFF	TGTGCCACCAGAGCCGGGACTAGCGGGTTCTATGAGCAGTTCTTC